This passage covers 17 T cell receptor beta chains from one sample sequenced in a study of beta chain features in type 1 diabetes. General study findings and limits: In every one of the four CD4+ subsets, TCRB CDR3s were moderately but significantly shorter in Type 1 diabetes patients.

Their antigen targets remain unknown. Expressed TCRB transcripts were sequenced because the entire RNA isolate underwent reverse transcription. Only in-frame clones appear in the TCRdb table, and some are missing; sequencing was by immunoSEQ multiplex PCR. Among about 270,000 clones, roughly an eighth were seen once, and the ten largest hold 0.017%. Sequenced: naive CD4+ T cells from blood. These receptors were collected from a man aged 30-40 years with type 1 diabetes.

For this clone: Other DNA sequences in this specimen translate into the identical CDR3. J is TRBJ2-5 and V is TRBV5-1; 15 nucleotides match TRBD2. The CDR3 runs to 16 residues. The germline V gene encodes CDR1 SGHRS and CDR2 YFSETQ. The ends lost 4 bases at V and 3 bases at J; junction bases unmatched: 4. DNA of the CDR3: TGCGCCAGCAGCCCCGGACTAGCGGGAGGGGAAGAGACCCAGTACTTC. Translating it yields CASSPGLAGGEETQYF. Variable domain in full (rest from reference TRBV5-1 and TRBJ2-5): KAGVTQTPRYLIKTRGQQVTLSCSPISGHRSVSWYQQTPGQGLQFLFEYFSETQRNKGNFPGRFSGRQFSNSRSEMNVSTLELGDSALYLCASSPGLAGGEETQYFGPGTRLLVL.

To note about this clone: Within the sample, other DNA sequences also encode this same CDR3. The chain recombines TRBV29-1 with TRBJ1-5; 7 bases align to TRBD1. V lost 6 bases, J lost 4 bases, and 3 bases stayed unmatched. This CDR3 is 12 amino acids long. Germline CDR1 SQVTM, CDR2 ANQGSEA. CDR3 sequence: CSVGQRNQPQHF. CDR3 coding DNA: TGCAGCGTGGGACAGAGAAATCAGCCCCAGCATTTT. Based on the CDR3 plus reference TRBV29-1 and TRBJ1-5, the full variable domain is SAVISQKPSRDICQRGTSLTIQCQVDSQVTMMFWYRQQPGQSLTLIATANQGSEATYESGFVIDKFPISRPNLTFSTLTVSNMSPEDSSIYLCSVGQRNQPQHFGDGTRLSIL.

The chain couples TRBV5-1 to TRBJ2-7, with TRBD2 matching over 11 bases. V gave up 1 base and J gave up 5 bases; unmatched junction bases: 2. CDR1 and CDR2 from the germline V gene are SGHRS and YFSETQ. The CDR3 totals 14 residues. Here the CDR3 DNA reads TGCGCCAGCAGCTTGACTAGCGGGAGAGACGAGCAGTACTTC. Its translation is CASSLTSGRDEQYF.

The genes are TRBV5-1 and TRBJ1-1; 7 bases match TRBD1. V shed 0 bases, J shed 7 bases, and the junction held 6 bases outside the gene matches. The CDR3 totals 14 residues. Germline assignment: CDR1 SGHRS and CDR2 YFSETQ. CDR3 coding DNA: TGCGCCAGCAGCTTGGTCGGACAGGTACGTGAAGCTTTCTTT. Its translation: CASSLVGQVREAFF.

This chain links TRBV7-2 with TRBJ2-3, with TRBD1 as a possible D gene (5 bases). CDR1 SGHTA and CDR2 FQGNSA come from the germline V gene. The CDR3 extends over 15 amino acids. V lost 5 bases and J 5 bases, leaving 17 bases between the germline ends. The CDR3 sequence is CASSTQGNWGDTQYF. The CDR3 coding sequence is TGTGCCAGCAGCACCCAGGGAAACTGGGGAGATACGCAGTATTTT.

In this sample, this clone turned up a few times. The rearrangement links TRBV27 to TRBJ2-2; 14 bases match TRBD2. There are 18 residues in the CDR3. J was trimmed by 4 bases and V by 4 bases; bases with no gene match: 8. In germline, CDR1 is MNHEY, CDR2 SMNVEV (reference sequence). The CDR3 nucleotides are TGTGCCAGCAGTTGGGGACTAGCGGGAGAAGGGGTCACCGGGGAGCTGTTTTTT. The encoded protein is CASSWGLAGEGVTGELFF.

The V call is TRBV23-1, the J call TRBJ2-2; the match to TRBD1 covers 7 bases. TRBV23-1 is an ORF, and what it does is uncertain. This CDR3 is built from 17 residues. After removal of 6 bases from V and 0 bases from J, the junction contained 10 bases not matched to a gene. The DNA for the CDR3 is TGCGCCAGCAGAACACACGGGACAGTTACGAACACCGGGGAGCTGTTTTTT. Translating it yields CASRTHGTVTNTGELFF.

The genes are TRBV19 and TRBJ2-7; the D gene is possibly TRBD1 (6 bases). V was cut by 6 bases and J by 3 bases, with 15 bases left in between. The germline gives CDR1 LNHDA, CDR2 SQIVND (reference sequence). The CDR3 loop spans 14 amino acids. Written as DNA, the CDR3 is TGTGCCAGTAGGTTACAGGGCGCGGACTACGAGCAGTACTTC. Amino acids: CASRLQGADYEQYF.

The chain is built from TRBV28 and TRBJ1-2; possible D gene TRBD1, 5 bases. CDR1 is MDHEN, CDR2 SYDVKM, per germline. This CDR3 has 13 residues. Trimming left V 7 bases short and J 2 bases short, with 11 bases between. For the CDR3, the DNA is TGTGCCAGCAAAGGCAGGGAAAACTATGGCTACACCTTC. It yields the protein CASKGRENYGYTF.

The genes are TRBV9 and TRBJ1-1; D remains ambiguous. The germline CDR1 and CDR2 sequences are SGDLS and YYNGEE. The CDR3 is made up of 16 amino acids. With 0 bases removed from V and 0 bases from J, the gap between germline ends came to 12 bases. In DNA form, the CDR3 reads TGTGCCAGCAGCGTAGGTCAGGCCGAAATGAACACTGAAGCTTTCTTT. It encodes CASSVGQAEMNTEAFF.

The chain employs TRBV5-6 and TRBJ2-5; tentatively, D is TRBD2 (7 bases). V gave up 4 bases and J gave up 1 base, with 11 bases separating them. The CDR3 is 14 residues long. Germline lookup yields CDR1 SGHDT and CDR2 YYEEEE. The CDR3 protein is CASSRGGGQETQYF. The CDR3 coding sequence is TGTGCCAGCAGCCGCGGGGGCGGCCAAGAGACCCAGTACTTC.

This clone was picked up a small number of times. V gene TRBV7-6 combines with J gene TRBJ1-2, with 7 nucleotides matching TRBD1. V dropped 2 bases and J dropped 7; count of bases not matched to a gene: 10. Looked up from germline, CDR1 is SGHVS and CDR2 is FNYEAQ. The CDR3 has 15 amino acids. DNA of the CDR3: TGTGCCAGCAGCTTAAGGGCGACAGGGACGGGTGGCTACACCTTC. Translating gives CASSLRATGTGGYTF.

J is TRBJ2-1 and V is TRBV2; perhaps TRBD1 as D (5 bases). The CDR3 length is 15 residues. Germline CDR1 SNHLY, CDR2 FYNNEI. With 6 bases removed from V and 9 bases from J, the gap between germline ends came to 21 bases. The CDR3 bases are TGTGCCAGCAGGGTCCTCCTCCTTAGGGGTGGTGAGCAGTTCTTC. Translated, it gives CASRVLLLRGGEQFF.

This chain joins TRBV18 and TRBJ2-1, with 7 bases matching TRBD1. Per germline, CDR1 KGHSH and CDR2 LQKENI. The CDR3 totals 16 residues. Germline trimming cut 2 bases from V and 6 bases from J; bases unmatched to any gene: 10. CDR3 sequence reads: CASSPSQGKAFNEQFF. The CDR3 bases are TGTGCCAGCTCACCATCACAGGGGAAGGCGTTCAATGAGCAGTTCTTC.

The table lists this clone with a few counts. This rearrangement joins TRBV5-6 to TRBJ1-2, with a weak D call TRBD1 (6 bases). V lost 7 bases to trimming and J lost 4 bases, with 14 bases between them. Germline V gene sequence: CDR1 SGHDT, CDR2 YYEEEE. The CDR3 contains 13 residues. The CDR3 spells CASLAQGAYGYTF. CDR3 nucleotides: TGTGCCAGCCTCGCACAGGGAGCCTATGGCTACACCTTC.

The chain uses TRBV5-4 and TRBJ2-1; maybe TRBD2 (6 bases). The V end lost 0 bases, the J end lost 6 bases, and 16 bases lay between the germline ends. In germline, CDR1 is SGHNT, CDR2 YYREEE (reference sequence). CDR3 length equals 16 residues. CDR3 loop: CASSLGPGARSNEQFF. DNA of the CDR3: TGTGCCAGCAGCTTGGGACCGGGAGCGAGATCCAATGAGCAGTTCTTC. Together with reference TRBV5-4 and TRBJ2-1, the CDR3 gives the full variable domain: ETGVTQSPTHLIKTRGQQVTLRCSSQSGHNTVSWYQQALGQGPQFIFQYYREEENGRGNFPPRFSGLQFPNYSSELNVNALELDDSALYLCASSLGPGARSNEQFFGPGTRLTVL.

This clone was observed a handful of times. The rearrangement uses TRBV7-3 and TRBJ2-2; perhaps TRBD1 as D (6 bases). This CDR3 has 15 amino acids. Deletions cut 5 bases from V and 9 bases from J, with 19 bases between. The V gene's germline CDR1 is SGHTA and CDR2 FQGTGA. CDR3 nucleotides: TGTGCCAGCAGCCCTCAGGGGCGTTACGGCCGGGAGCTGTTTTTT. This gives the protein CASSPQGRYGRELFF.